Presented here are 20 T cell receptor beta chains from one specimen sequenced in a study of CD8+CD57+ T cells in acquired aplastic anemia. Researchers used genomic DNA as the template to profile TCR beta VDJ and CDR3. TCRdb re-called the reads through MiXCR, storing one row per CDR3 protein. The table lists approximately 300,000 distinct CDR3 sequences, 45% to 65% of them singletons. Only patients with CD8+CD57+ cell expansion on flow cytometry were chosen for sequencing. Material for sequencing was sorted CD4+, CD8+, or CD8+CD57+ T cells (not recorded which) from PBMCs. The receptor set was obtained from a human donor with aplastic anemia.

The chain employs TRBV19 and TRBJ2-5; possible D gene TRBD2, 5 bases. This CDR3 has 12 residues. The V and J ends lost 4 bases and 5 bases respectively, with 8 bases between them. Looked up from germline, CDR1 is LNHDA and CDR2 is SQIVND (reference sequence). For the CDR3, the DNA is TGTGCCAGTAGTAATACTAGGGAGACCCAGTACTTC. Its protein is CASSNTRETQYF.

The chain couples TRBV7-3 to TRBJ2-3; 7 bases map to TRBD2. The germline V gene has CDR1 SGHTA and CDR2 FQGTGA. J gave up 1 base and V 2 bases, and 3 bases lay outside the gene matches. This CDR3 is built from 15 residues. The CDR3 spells CASSLQSGGTDTQYF. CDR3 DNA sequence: TGTGCCAGCAGCTTACAAAGCGGGGGCACAGATACGCAGTATTTT.

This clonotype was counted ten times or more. CDR3 amino acids: CASLGGGGGYTF. The CDR3 DNA reads as TGTGCCAGTCTGGGGGGGGGAGGCGGCTACACCTTC. The rearrangement joins TRBV25-1 to TRBJ1-2, with a possible D match to TRBD1 (5 bases). Trimming pared 9 bases from V and 8 bases from J, leaving 16 bases between. The CDR3 has 12 amino acids. The germline gives CDR1 MGHDK, CDR2 SYGVNS.

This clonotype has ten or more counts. In nucleotides, the CDR3 is TGTGCCAGCGACGTTAGCGGAGGGGAGACCCAGTACTTC. This codes for CASDVSGGETQYF. The J gene is TRBJ2-5, the V gene TRBV2, with D perhaps TRBD2 (6 bases). Trimming removed 8 bases from V and 5 bases from J, with 15 bases in between. The germline CDR1 and CDR2 sequences are SNHLY and FYNNEI. The CDR3 consists of 13 residues.

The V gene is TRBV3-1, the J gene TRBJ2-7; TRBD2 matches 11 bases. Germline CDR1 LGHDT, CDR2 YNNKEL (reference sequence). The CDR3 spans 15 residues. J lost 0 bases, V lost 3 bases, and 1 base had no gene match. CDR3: CASSHSGRDSYEQYF. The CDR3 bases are TGTGCCAGCAGCCATAGCGGGAGGGACTCCTACGAGCAGTACTTC.

The CDR3 loop is CASSQGEVNGYTF. In DNA, the CDR3 is TGTGCCAGCAGCCAAGGGGAGGTTAACGGCTACACCTTC. The rearrangement uses TRBV4-2 and TRBJ1-2; D remains unclear. The V gene's germline CDR1 is LGHNA and CDR2 YNFKEQ. Trimming removed 1 base from V and 8 bases from J, with 11 bases in between. This CDR3 is built from 13 residues.

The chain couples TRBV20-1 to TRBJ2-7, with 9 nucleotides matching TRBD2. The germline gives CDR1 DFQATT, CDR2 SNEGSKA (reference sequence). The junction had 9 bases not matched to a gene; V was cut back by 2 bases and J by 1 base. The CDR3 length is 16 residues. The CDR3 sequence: CSARPSSGRPSYEQYF. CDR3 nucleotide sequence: TGCAGTGCTAGACCATCAAGCGGGAGGCCTTCCTACGAGCAGTACTTC.

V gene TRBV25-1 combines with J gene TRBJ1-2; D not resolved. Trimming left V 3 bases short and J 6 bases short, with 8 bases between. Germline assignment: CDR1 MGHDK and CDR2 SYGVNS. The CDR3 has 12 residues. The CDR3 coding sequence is TGTGCCAGCAGTGATTCTGGAGATGGCTACACCTTC. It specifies CASSDSGDGYTF.

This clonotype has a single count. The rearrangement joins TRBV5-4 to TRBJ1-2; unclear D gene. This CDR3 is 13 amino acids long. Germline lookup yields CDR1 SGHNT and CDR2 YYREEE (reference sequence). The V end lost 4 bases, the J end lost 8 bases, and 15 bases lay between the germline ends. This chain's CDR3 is CASSPKPAEGYTF. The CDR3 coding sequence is TGTGCCAGCAGCCCGAAACCTGCCGAGGGCTACACCTTC. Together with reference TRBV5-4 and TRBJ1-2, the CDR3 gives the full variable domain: ETGVTQSPTHLIKTRGQQVTLRCSSQSGHNTVSWYQQALGQGPQFIFQYYREEENGRGNFPPRFSGLQFPNYSSELNVNALELDDSALYLCASSPKPAEGYTFGSGTRLTVV.

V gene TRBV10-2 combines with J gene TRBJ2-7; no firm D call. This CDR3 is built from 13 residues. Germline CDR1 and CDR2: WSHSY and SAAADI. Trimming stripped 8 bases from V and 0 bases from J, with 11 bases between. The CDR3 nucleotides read TGCGCCAGCGTATCTACCTACTCCTACGAGCAGTACTTC. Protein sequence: CASVSTYSYEQYF.

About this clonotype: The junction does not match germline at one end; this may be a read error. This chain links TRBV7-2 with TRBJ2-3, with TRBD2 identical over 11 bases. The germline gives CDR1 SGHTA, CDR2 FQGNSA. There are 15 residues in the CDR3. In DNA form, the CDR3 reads TGTGCCAGCACGCTAGCGGGGGGACGCACAGATACACAGTATTTT. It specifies CASTLAGGRTDTQYF. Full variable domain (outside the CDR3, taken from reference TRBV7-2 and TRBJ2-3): GAGVSQSPSNKVTEKGKDVELRCDPISGHTALYWYRQSLGQGLEFLIYFQGNSAPDKSGLPSDRFSAERTGGSVSTLTIQRTQQEDSAVYLCASTLAGGRTDTQYFGPGTRLTVL.

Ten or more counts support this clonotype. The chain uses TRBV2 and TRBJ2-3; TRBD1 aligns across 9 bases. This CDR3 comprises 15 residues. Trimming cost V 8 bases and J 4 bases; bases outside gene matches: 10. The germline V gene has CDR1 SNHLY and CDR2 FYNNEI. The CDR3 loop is CASGPDRGGADTQYF. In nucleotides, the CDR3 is TGTGCCAGCGGTCCGGACAGGGGTGGCGCAGATACGCAGTATTTT.

The CDR3 is CASRGTGAAWRDEQYF. In DNA, the CDR3 is TGTGCCAGCAGGGGGACAGGGGCTGCTTGGAGGGACGAGCAGTACTTC. The gene calls are TRBV28 and TRBJ2-7, with TRBD1 matching 10 bases. This CDR3 region has 16 residues. Germline V CDR1 and CDR2: MDHEN, SYDVKM. The V and J ends lost 6 bases and 5 bases, in that order; junction bases with no gene match: 13. The variable domain in full, completed from reference TRBV28 and TRBJ2-7, reads DVKVTQSSRYLVKRTGEKVFLECVQDMDHENMFWYRQDPGLGLRLIYFSYDVKMKEKGDIPEGYSVSREKKERFSLILESASTNQTSMYLCASRGTGAAWRDEQYFGPGTRLTVT.

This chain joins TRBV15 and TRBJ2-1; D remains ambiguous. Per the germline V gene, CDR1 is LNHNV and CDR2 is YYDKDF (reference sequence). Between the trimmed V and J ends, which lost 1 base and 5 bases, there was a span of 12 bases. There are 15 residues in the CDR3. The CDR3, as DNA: TGTGCCACCAGCAGAGCCCTGGACCCCAACAATGAGCAGTTCTTC. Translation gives CATSRALDPNNEQFF.

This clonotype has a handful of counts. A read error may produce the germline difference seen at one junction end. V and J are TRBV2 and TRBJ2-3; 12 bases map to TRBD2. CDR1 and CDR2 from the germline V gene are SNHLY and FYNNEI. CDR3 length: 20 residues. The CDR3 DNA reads TGTGCCATCAGTCCATCCCCGGCTAGCGGGAGGGCCGTGGGGGTCGATACGCAGTATTTT. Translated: CAISPSPASGRAVGVDTQYF.

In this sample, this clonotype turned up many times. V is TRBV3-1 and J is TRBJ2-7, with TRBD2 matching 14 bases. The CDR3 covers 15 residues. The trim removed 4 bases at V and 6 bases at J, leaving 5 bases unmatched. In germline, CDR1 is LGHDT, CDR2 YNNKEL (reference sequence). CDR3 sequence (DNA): TGTGCCAGCAGCCCAGGGACTAGCGGGAGAGGCGAGCAGTACTTC. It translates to CASSPGTSGRGEQYF.

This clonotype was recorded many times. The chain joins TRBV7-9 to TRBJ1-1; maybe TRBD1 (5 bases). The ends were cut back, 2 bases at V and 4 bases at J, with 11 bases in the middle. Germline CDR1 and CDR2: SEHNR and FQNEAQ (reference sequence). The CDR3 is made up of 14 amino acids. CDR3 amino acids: CASSLLTRATEAFF. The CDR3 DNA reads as TGTGCCAGCAGCTTACTCACCAGGGCCACTGAAGCTTTCTTT. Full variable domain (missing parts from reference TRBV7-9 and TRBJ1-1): DTGVSQNPRHKITKRGQNVTFRCDPISEHNRLYWYRQTLGQGPEFLTYFQNEAQLEKSRLLSDRFSAERPKGSFSTLEIQRTEQGDSAMYLCASSLLTRATEAFFGQGTRLTVV.

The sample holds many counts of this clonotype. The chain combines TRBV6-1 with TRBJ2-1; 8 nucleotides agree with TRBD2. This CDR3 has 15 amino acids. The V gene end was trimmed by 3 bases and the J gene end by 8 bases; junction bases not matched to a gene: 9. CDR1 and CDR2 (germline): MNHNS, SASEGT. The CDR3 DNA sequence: TGTGCCAGCAGTGAGTCAAGCGGGAGTGTCTATGAGCAGTTCTTC. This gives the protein CASSESSGSVYEQFF.

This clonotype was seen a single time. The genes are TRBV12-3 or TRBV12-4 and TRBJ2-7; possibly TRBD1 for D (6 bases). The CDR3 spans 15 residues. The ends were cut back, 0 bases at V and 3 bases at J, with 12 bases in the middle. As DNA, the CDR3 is TGTGCCAGCAGTTTAGCTAGGGGGAACTACTACGAGCAGTACTTC. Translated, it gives CASSLARGNYYEQYF.

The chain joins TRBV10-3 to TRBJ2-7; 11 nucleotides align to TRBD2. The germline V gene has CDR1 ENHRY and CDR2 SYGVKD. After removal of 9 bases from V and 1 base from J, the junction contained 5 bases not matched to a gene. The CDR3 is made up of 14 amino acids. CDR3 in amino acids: CAMAGTSGSYEQYF. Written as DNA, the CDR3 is TGTGCCATGGCCGGGACTAGCGGTTCCTACGAGCAGTACTTC.